This T cell receptor (beta chain) was recorded in a study of identical twins. A remark on this clonotype: The antigen is unknown.

Study findings and constraints: Because invariant MAIT and iNKT cells could be present, zero-insertion analyses could be partly confounded. Among out-of-frame alpha sequences shared by twins, low generation probability occurred in excess. These conclusions were based on statistical analysis (cross-sectional, not following the same donors). Surplus twin overlap in beta out-of-frame sequences was less pronounced.

TCRdb processed the 5' RACE reads anew with MiXCR; each CDR3 protein has one entry. The table shows about 890,000 distinct CDR3 sequences, with roughly 12% occurring only once. The same data also went into a second study, on yellow fever vaccine responses in identical twins.

The sequence was obtained from a woman under 30 in good health. What was sequenced was PBMCs.

The CDR3 loop reads CASSTGQGVITDTQYF. The CDR3 bases are TGCGCCAGCAGCACCGGACAGGGAGTGATTACAGATACGCAGTATTTT. The rearrangement joins TRBV5-1 to TRBJ2-3; 8 nucleotides match TRBD1. CDR1 and CDR2 (germline): SGHRS, YFSETQ. V shed 4 bases, J shed 3 bases, and the junction held 10 bases outside the gene matches. The CDR3 has 16 amino acids.